The 22 T cell receptor beta chains reported below all come from one sample, sequenced in a study of T cells after yellow fever vaccination (dated by TCRdb to the late 2010s). Libraries were made using 5' RACE. This sample was sequenced with an Illumina NovaSeq 6000. Using fastp at Q25 and MiXCR, TCRdb reprocessed the public reads and kept productive beta chains. Rows are unified per CDR3 protein, each entry keeping the most common DNA and genes. The sample table shows about 260,000 distinct CDR3 sequences, and about 5.2% are seen once. The ten largest account for 2.5% to 4% of the sample. The treatment or condition label of this sample denotes: live attenuated yellow fever vaccine strain. Sequencing was performed on CD4+ T cells sorted from PBMCs, taken on the day of the yellow fever booster vaccination. Source of these receptors: a man between 18 and 35 years old who received the YFV17D yellow fever vaccine.

This chain links TRBV29-1 with TRBJ2-1; tentatively, D is TRBD1 or TRBD2 (5 bases each). Germline V lookup: CDR1 SQVTM, CDR2 ANQGSEA. V was cut by 7 bases and J by 8 bases, with 15 bases left in between. The CDR3 totals 12 residues. The CDR3: CSGWGSRDEQFF. The CDR3 DNA reads as TGCAGCGGGTGGGGGTCTCGGGATGAGCAGTTCTTC.

The chain recombines TRBV5-1 with TRBJ2-2; no definite D call. CDR3 length: 13 amino acids. The germline V gene has CDR1 SGHRS and CDR2 YFSETQ. V was pared by 5 bases and J by 6 bases, with 11 bases between. The CDR3 here is CASSPTPSGELFF. CDR3 DNA: TGCGCCAGCAGTCCGACCCCGTCCGGGGAGCTGTTTTTT.

This chain joins TRBV2 and TRBJ2-5, with 9 nucleotides matching TRBD2. The germline V gene has CDR1 SNHLY and CDR2 FYNNEI. This CDR3 contains 12 residues. J lost 10 bases, V lost 8 bases, and 8 bases had no gene match. CDR3 residues: CASRGGAGNQYF. CDR3 nucleotide sequence: TGTGCCAGCCGCGGGGGGGCGGGGAACCAGTACTTC.

This clonotype was observed at least ten times. The chain has TRBV12-3 or TRBV12-4 and TRBJ2-3; 9 nucleotides match TRBD1. The CDR3 totals 15 residues. J lost 0 bases, V lost 6 bases, and 4 bases had no gene match. This chain's CDR3 is CASRGTGTSTDTQYF. The DNA of the CDR3 is TGTGCCAGCAGGGGGACAGGGACTAGCACAGATACGCAGTATTTT.

This clonotype was seen a handful of times. The chain couples TRBV19 to TRBJ2-6, with D possibly TRBD1 on 5 matching bases. The germline V gene encodes CDR1 LNHDA and CDR2 SQIVND (reference sequence). With 4 bases removed from V and 0 bases from J, the gap between germline ends came to 7 bases. This CDR3 has 15 residues. The CDR3 DNA reads as TGTGCCAGTAGTAAGACAGACTCTGGGGCCAACGTCCTGACTTTC. This codes for CASSKTDSGANVLTF.

This clonotype was seen a handful of times. The V and J genes are TRBV5-1 and TRBJ2-7; TRBD1 matches at 7 bases. The CDR3 has 14 residues. V dropped 4 bases and J dropped 2; count of bases not matched to a gene: 6. Germline lookup yields CDR1 SGHRS and CDR2 YFSETQ. In DNA, the CDR3 is TGCGCCAGCAGCGAGGGGGCCGTAACCTACGAGCAGTACTTC. Translation gives CASSEGAVTYEQYF.

This clonotype appeared many times. The chain has TRBV7-3 and TRBJ2-3; 11 nucleotides align to TRBD2. J was trimmed by 1 base and V by 2 bases; bases with no gene match: 2. This CDR3 has 16 residues. Looked up from germline, CDR1 is SGHTA and CDR2 is FQGTGA. DNA of the CDR3: TGTGCCAGCAGCTTAGGGACTAGCGGCCGCACAGATACGCAGTATTTT. Translated: CASSLGTSGRTDTQYF.

This clonotype turned up a few times. The gene calls are TRBV3-1 and TRBJ2-6; no firm D call. V lost 8 bases to trimming and J lost 0 bases, with 11 bases between them. The CDR3 covers 15 residues. Germline values: CDR1 LGHDT, CDR2 YNNKEL (reference sequence). The DNA of the CDR3 is TGTGCCAGCTCCCGTACAGCCTCTGGGGCCAACGTCCTGACTTTC. Translating it yields CASSRTASGANVLTF. The variable domain in full, with the rest retrieved from reference TRBV3-1 and TRBJ2-6, is DTAVSQTPKYLVTQMGNDKSIKCEQNLGHDTMYWYKQDSKKFLKIMFSYNNKELIINETVPNRFSPKSPDKAHLNLHINSLELGDSAVYFCASSRTASGANVLTFGAGSRLTVL.

The chain has TRBV12-3 or TRBV12-4 and TRBJ2-1; D might be TRBD1 (6 bases). V was shortened by 4 bases and J by 2 bases, with 9 bases between the two germline ends. The CDR3 consists of 14 residues. The CDR3 DNA reads TGTGCCAGCAGTTGGGGGCCTCCCTACAATGAGCAGTTCTTC. This encodes CASSWGPPYNEQFF.

The rearrangement links TRBV7-2 to TRBJ2-5, with D perhaps TRBD1 or TRBD2 (5 bases each). Germline assignment: CDR1 SGHTA and CDR2 FQGNSA. CDR3 size: 14 residues. Trimming removed 3 bases at V and 5 bases at J, with 13 bases between. The CDR3 DNA reads TGTGCCAGCAGCTTTCTGGGACGTACGGAGACCCAGTACTTC. It yields the protein CASSFLGRTETQYF.

The sample holds a few counts of this clonotype. The chain carries TRBV30 and TRBJ1-1; 10 nucleotides agree with TRBD1. The CDR3 extends over 13 amino acids. V shed 3 bases and J 4 bases; nucleotides not matched to a gene: 2. The germline V gene has CDR1 GTSNPN and CDR2 SVGIG (reference sequence). The DNA of the CDR3 is TGTGCCTGGAGCAGGGACAGGGGCACTGAAGCTTTCTTT. As protein: CAWSRDRGTEAFF.

The genes are TRBV7-2 and TRBJ2-3, with 10 nucleotides matching TRBD2. This CDR3 contains 14 residues. Germline CDR1 is SGHTA and CDR2 is FQGNSA. V shed 5 bases and J 7 bases; nucleotides not matched to a gene: 6. In DNA form, the CDR3 reads TGTGCCAGCAGCCCCGAGGGACTAGCGTATACGCAGTATTTT. Its protein is CASSPEGLAYTQYF.

This clonotype was found a few times. V gene TRBV7-2 combines with J gene TRBJ2-3, with D perhaps TRBD1 or TRBD2 (6 bases each). The CDR3 runs 14 residues. V was shortened by 6 bases and J by 0 bases, with 10 bases between the two germline ends. Germline assignment: CDR1 SGHTA and CDR2 FQGNSA. The CDR3 nucleotides read TGTGCCAGCAGAAGGGGGGCTAGCACAGATACGCAGTATTTT. Residues: CASRRGASTDTQYF.

The rearrangement links TRBV12-3 or TRBV12-4 to TRBJ1-2, with D unresolved. Trimming cost V 7 bases and J 2 bases, with 11 bases left between them. This CDR3 contains 13 residues. The CDR3 spells CASTLADNYGYTF. The CDR3 DNA sequence: TGTGCCAGCACCCTGGCAGACAACTATGGCTACACCTTC.

This clonotype was seen a few times. The chain combines TRBV5-1 with TRBJ1-5; weak D call: TRBD1 (6 bases). Germline CDR1 reads SGHRS; CDR2 reads YFSETQ. Trimming shortened V by 4 bases and J by 0 bases, and 14 bases separated the two germline ends. The CDR3 is 16 amino acids. The chain's CDR3 is CASSRSDRNSNQPQHF. The CDR3 nucleotides are TGCGCCAGCAGCAGATCGGACAGAAATAGCAATCAGCCCCAGCATTTT.

V is TRBV14 and J is TRBJ2-3; 9 bases align to TRBD2. Germline CDR1 is SGHDN and CDR2 is FVKESK. With V trimmed by 4 bases and J by 1 base, 3 bases remained unmatched. CDR3 length: 15 residues. The CDR3 DNA reads TGTGCCAGCAGCCCAGCGGGGGGTGGCACAGATACGCAGTATTTT. Translating it yields CASSPAGGGTDTQYF.

The sample holds many counts of this clonotype. The rearrangement uses TRBV20-1 and TRBJ2-3; D unclear. V was cut by 2 bases and J by 5 bases, with 14 bases left in between. The germline V gene encodes CDR1 DFQATT and CDR2 SNEGSKA (reference sequence). This CDR3 region has 14 residues. The CDR3 nucleotides are TGCAGTGCTAGAACTCTAGGATTAGAAGATACGCAGTATTTT. It codes for CSARTLGLEDTQYF.

This clonotype was picked up many times. The V and J genes are TRBV12-3 or TRBV12-4 and TRBJ2-7; D is perhaps TRBD1 (5 bases). Deletions cut 0 bases from V and 6 bases from J, with 12 bases between. This CDR3 is built from 14 residues. The CDR3 nucleotides read TGTGCCAGCAGTTTAGCGGGGCCTCAGGGCGAGCAGTACTTC. Its protein is CASSLAGPQGEQYF.

This rearrangement joins TRBV6-1 to TRBJ1-3; D is unclear. Germline-derived CDR1 and CDR2 are MNHNS and SASEGT. V lost 3 bases and J lost 4, with 7 bases in between. The CDR3 is 13 residues long. The CDR3 reads CASSERSGNTIYF. The CDR3 DNA reads TGTGCCAGCAGTGAGCGATCCGGAAACACCATATATTTT.

This clonotype was seen repeatedly, ten times or more. This chain connects TRBV18 to TRBJ2-1; 8 nucleotides align to TRBD1. The CDR3 sequence is 13 residues long. Germline CDR1 and CDR2: KGHSH and LQKENI. V was clipped by 3 bases and J by 6 bases; unmatched bases: 1. CDR3 bases: TGTGCCAGCTCACCTGACAGGGGCAATGAGCAGTTCTTC. It specifies CASSPDRGNEQFF.

This chain joins TRBV29-1 and TRBJ1-1; D unresolved. V lost 7 bases and J lost 3, with 15 bases in between. The V gene's germline CDR1 is SQVTM and CDR2 ANQGSEA. This CDR3 is built from 13 residues. CDR3 in amino acids: CSGSRAPDTEAFF. The DNA for the CDR3 is TGCAGCGGCTCAAGAGCCCCGGACACTGAAGCTTTCTTT.

This clonotype was counted many times. The chain links TRBV6-6 to TRBJ1-4, with D possibly matching TRBD1 (6 bases). V lost 6 bases and J lost 4, with 15 bases in between. The CDR3 is 15 amino acids. Germline V lookup: CDR1 MNHNY, CDR2 SVGAGI (reference sequence). CDR3 coding DNA: TGTGCCAGCAGACCTACCGGGACAATTAATGAAAAACTGTTTTTT. It specifies CASRPTGTINEKLFF.